A single sample is the source of the 17 T cell receptor beta chains below, sequenced in a study of Graves' ophthalmopathy and Graves' hyperthyroidism. Researchers took RNA transcripts and amplified TCR beta CDR3 regions from them. Following a first-round RT-PCR that used HTBI primers, a second-round multiplex PCR was carried out. From the multiplex PCR reads, TCRdb called clonotypes with MiXCR, one entry per CDR3 protein. The table shows around 1,200,000 distinct CDR3 sequences, with 35% to 45% occurring only once. Sequencing was carried out using peripheral blood or thyroid tissue (not recorded which). The source is an adult man with Graves' hyperthyroidism.

This clonotype was counted only a few times. The chain is built from TRBV7-2 and TRBJ2-7; D is possibly TRBD1 (6 bases). Trimming left V 0 bases short and J 5 bases short, with 20 bases between. Germline V CDR1 and CDR2: SGHTA, FQGNSA. The CDR3 contains 17 residues. In DNA, the CDR3 is TGTGCCAGCAGCTTAGCGGACGGCGTAGCCGGGACAAACGAGCAGTACTTC. This codes for CASSLADGVAGTNEQYF.

Notes on this clonotype: A much larger clone lies one base from this, so it may be a read error. The V gene is TRBV19, the J gene TRBJ2-7; D possibly corresponds to TRBD1 (6 bases). The CDR3 contains 14 residues. The germline V gene encodes CDR1 LNHDA and CDR2 SQIVND (reference sequence). V was pared by 5 bases and J by 3 bases, with 14 bases between. In DNA, the CDR3 is TGTGCCAGTAGTGCAGGACAGACGGACTACGAGCAGTACTTC. It encodes CASSAGQTDYEQYF.

The V and J genes are TRBV7-2 and TRBJ2-7; 7 bases map to TRBD2. The CDR3 consists of 14 residues. CDR1 is SGHTA and CDR2 is FQGNSA in the germline V gene. Losses at the gene ends were 8 bases for V and 2 bases for J; bases not matched to a gene: 9. The CDR3 nucleotides are TGTGCCAGCCACTCGGGGGGAGCGGCCTACGAGCAGTACTTC. It encodes CASHSGGAAYEQYF.

As to this clonotype: A much bigger clone sits one base away, suggesting this may be a read error. The rearrangement uses TRBV11-2 and TRBJ2-2, with D possibly called TRBD1 or TRBD2 (5 bases each). Germline values: CDR1 SGHAT, CDR2 FQNNGV. This CDR3 comprises 12 residues. For the CDR3, the DNA is TGTGCCAGCACACAGGCCACCGGGGAGCCGTTTTTT. This sequence encodes CASTQATGEPFF. Supplemented by reference TRBV11-2 and TRBJ2-2, the full variable domain reads EAGVAQSPRYKIIEKRQSVAFWCNPISGHATLYWYQQILGQGPKLLIQFQNNGVVDDSQLPKDRFSAERLKGVDSTLKIQPAKLEDSAVYLCASTQATGEPFFGEGSRLTVL.

This clonotype was counted ten times or more. This chain links TRBV13 with TRBJ1-2; 7 positions agree with TRBD1. Germline lookup yields CDR1 PRHDT and CDR2 FYEKMQ (reference sequence). The CDR3 has 15 amino acids. V gave up 0 bases and J gave up 5 bases; unmatched junction bases: 6. Here the CDR3 DNA reads TGTGCCAGCAGCTTAGGAACAGGGGCAGAGTATGGCTACACCTTC. Amino acids: CASSLGTGAEYGYTF.

This clonotype was detected ten times or more. The chain has TRBV29-1 and TRBJ2-7; 11 bases align to TRBD1. In germline, CDR1 is SQVTM, CDR2 ANQGSEA. The CDR3 has 14 amino acids. Trimming took 4 bases from V and 2 from J; bases not matched to a gene: 4. In nucleotides, the CDR3 is TGCAGCGTTGTTGGGACAGGGGGGACCTACGAGCAGTACTTC. Translated, it gives CSVVGTGGTYEQYF.

As concerns this clonotype: The CDR3 does not close with the conserved phenylalanine or tryptophan, likely indicating a read error. The chain recombines TRBV2 with TRBJ1-6, with 8 bases matching TRBD1. CDR1 is SNHLY, CDR2 FYNNEI, per germline. CDR3 size: 17 residues. The trim removed 5 bases at V and 8 bases at J, leaving 14 bases unmatched. The DNA of the CDR3 is TGTGCCAGCAGTTACGGGACAGGCGGATTAGGTTATTCACCCCTCCACCTT. Translated, it gives CASSYGTGGLGYSPLHL.

The rearrangement links TRBV24-1 to TRBJ1-5, with 9 bases fitting TRBD1. The CDR3 is 14 residues long. CDR1 and CDR2 (germline): KGHDR, SFDVKD. The J segment lost 7 bases and the V segment lost 5 bases, leaving 5 bases of the junction unmatched. DNA of the CDR3: TGTGCCACCAGTGCTAGACAGGGGGTACAGCCCCAGCATTTT. This gives the protein CATSARQGVQPQHF.

This clonotype was recorded at least ten times. The V and J genes are TRBV5-1 and TRBJ1-1, with TRBD1 matching over 8 bases. Germline assignment: CDR1 SGHRS and CDR2 YFSETQ. The CDR3 spans 18 residues. Trimming took 3 bases from V and 0 from J; bases not matched to a gene: 13. DNA for the CDR3: TGCGCCAGCAGCTCCAGGGGGCTTGTCTGGTACATGAACACTGAAGCTTTCTTT. Protein: CASSSRGLVWYMNTEAFF.

There are many counts of this clonotype. The rearrangement uses TRBV2 and TRBJ1-1, with 8 bases identical to TRBD1. Germline assignment: CDR1 SNHLY and CDR2 FYNNEI. The length of the CDR3 is 16 residues. J was trimmed by 5 bases and V by 4 bases; bases with no gene match: 12. CDR3 coding DNA: TGTGCCAGCAGTGGAGGGGACAGGCGAGTGGGTACTGAAGCTTTCTTT. Its protein is CASSGGDRRVGTEAFF.

The sample holds many counts of this clonotype. At one end the junction does not follow the germline gene, possibly because of a read error. The chain links TRBV19 to TRBJ1-5, with D possibly TRBD1 on 5 matching bases. Germline V CDR1 and CDR2: LNHDA, SQIVND (reference sequence). The CDR3 runs 14 residues. CDR3 nucleotides: TGTGCCACAGGAGTCACAGGCAGCATTCAGCCCCAGCATTTT. Protein sequence: CATGVTGSIQPQHF.

The V and J genes are TRBV29-1 and TRBJ1-1; 8 bases fit TRBD1. CDR3 length: 13 amino acids. Per the germline V gene, CDR1 is SQVTM and CDR2 is ANQGSEA. Losses at the gene ends were 5 bases for V and 1 base for J; bases not matched to a gene: 3. The CDR3, as DNA: TGCAGCGTTTTGACAGGGGCGAACACTGAAGCTTTCTTT. Translated: CSVLTGANTEAFF.

Concerning this clonotype: One base away lies a much larger clone, so this may be a sequencing read error. Given the absence of the conserved phenylalanine or tryptophan at the CDR3 end, a read error is likely. The chain uses TRBV20-1 and TRBJ1-1; D ambiguous. CDR1 is DFQATT, CDR2 SNEGSKA, per germline (reference sequence). The CDR3 extends over 11 amino acids. V lost 3 bases to trimming and J lost 1 base, with 3 bases between them. This CDR3 is CSASENTEAFS. As DNA, the CDR3 is TGCAGTGCTAGTGAGAACACTGAAGCTTTCTCT.

The V call is TRBV29-1, the J call TRBJ1-1; 8 bases are a match to TRBD1. V dropped 7 bases and J dropped 11; count of bases not matched to a gene: 15. In germline, CDR1 is SQVTM, CDR2 ANQGSEA. The CDR3 extends over 13 amino acids. The CDR3 sequence is CSAQTGALQVAFF. In nucleotides, the CDR3 is TGCAGCGCACAGACAGGGGCGCTCCAGGTTGCTTTCTTT.

This clonotype has only a few counts. V usage is TRBV25-1 and J usage is TRBJ1-1; D may be TRBD1 (6 bases). CDR1 is MGHDK, CDR2 SYGVNS, per germline. The CDR3 length is 14 residues. The V end lost 8 bases, the J end lost 3 bases, and 16 bases lay between the germline ends. Here the CDR3 DNA reads TGTGCCAGCGTTAGGAACACAGGGCACACTGAAGCTTTCTTT. Translating it yields CASVRNTGHTEAFF.

The gene calls are TRBV18 and TRBJ1-5; the match to TRBD1 covers 12 bases. Germline V gene sequence: CDR1 KGHSH, CDR2 LQKENI. The CDR3 length is 19 residues. V shed 2 bases and J 4 bases; nucleotides not matched to a gene: 12. The CDR3 protein is CASSPAGGDRGRWNQPQHF. The CDR3 coding sequence is TGTGCCAGCTCACCAGCGGGAGGGGACAGGGGGCGTTGGAATCAGCCCCAGCATTTT.

There are many counts of this clonotype. The CDR3 DNA is TGTGCCAGCAGCGCAAACCAGGAGTTGAGGAACACTGAAGCTTTCTTT. Amino acid sequence: CASSANQELRNTEAFF. The chain combines TRBV9 with TRBJ1-1, with D unresolved. The CDR3 extends over 16 amino acids. Germline assignment: CDR1 SGDLS and CDR2 YYNGEE. V lost 3 bases, J lost 1 base, and 16 bases lay in between.